The 16 T cell receptor beta chains below were found in one sample sequenced in a study of blood T cell repertoires in COVID-19. TCRdb's copy holds only in-frame clones and misses some; the assay was immunoSEQ multiplex PCR. The sample consists of around 20,000 clones, 80% to 90% of them appearing once. Input material: peripheral blood. Every receptor here comes from a human donor with active COVID-19. The donor label of this sample is uncertain.

The V gene is TRBV27, the J gene TRBJ2-7, with 10 bases fitting TRBD1. Trimming cost V 5 bases and J 4 bases; bases outside gene matches: 5. The length of the CDR3 is 14 residues. Germline values: CDR1 MNHEY, CDR2 SMNVEV (reference sequence). The CDR3 coding sequence is TGTGCCAGCAGTCCATGGGACAGGGGTTACGAGCAGTACTTC. Translating gives CASSPWDRGYEQYF.

This clone was seen more than once but under ten times. CDR3 DNA: TGTGCCAGCAGCGTAGGCGTGAGAAGCTCTGGAAACACCATATATTTT. Protein product: CASSVGVRSSGNTIYF. The V and J genes are TRBV9 and TRBJ1-3, with D uncertain. Trimming took off 0 bases at V and 0 bases at J, with 10 bases between the two ends. CDR1 and CDR2 from the germline V gene are SGDLS and YYNGEE. The CDR3 loop spans 16 amino acids.

V gene TRBV18 combines with J gene TRBJ2-7; unclear D gene. Germline CDR1 is KGHSH and CDR2 is LQKENI. This CDR3 has 15 residues. Trimming removed 2 bases from V and 3 bases from J, with 14 bases in between. The CDR3 reads CASSPSSQSVYEQYF. The CDR3 DNA sequence: TGTGCCAGCTCACCATCTAGTCAGTCGGTCTACGAGCAGTACTTC.

This clone was recorded only once. V is TRBV19 and J is TRBJ1-6, with D maybe TRBD1 (5 bases). The ends were cut back, 6 bases at V and 6 bases at J, with 12 bases in the middle. This CDR3 contains 14 residues. CDR1 and CDR2 from the germline V gene are LNHDA and SQIVND (reference sequence). The CDR3 sequence: CASRASGFNSPLHF. CDR3 bases: TGTGCCAGTAGGGCATCAGGGTTTAATTCACCCCTCCACTTT.

V gene TRBV7-9 combines with J gene TRBJ2-1; 8 positions agree with TRBD2. Germline V gives CDR1 SEHNR, CDR2 FQNEAQ (reference sequence). The CDR3 sequence is 15 residues long. Trimming removed 5 bases from V and 7 bases from J; junction bases left unmatched: 10. The CDR3 here is CASSLSGERLNEQFF. Here the CDR3 DNA reads TGTGCCAGCAGCCTTAGCGGGGAGCGGCTGAATGAGCAGTTCTTC.

The chain couples TRBV7-2 to TRBJ2-1; 12 nucleotides align to TRBD2. Trimming took 1 base from V and 4 from J; bases not matched to a gene: 5. There are 17 residues in the CDR3. In germline, CDR1 is SGHTA, CDR2 FQGNSA. In nucleotides, the CDR3 is TGTGCCAGCAGCTTAGGACTAGCGGGAGCGCCGTACAATGAGCAGTTCTTC. Translating it yields CASSLGLAGAPYNEQFF.

The CDR3 region has the DNA TGTGCCAGCAGCCCACTCGCGGCGAACACTGAAGCTTTCTTT. Translated, it gives CASSPLAANTEAFF. The chain has TRBV6-5 and TRBJ1-1; D is ambiguous. Looked up from germline, CDR1 is MNHEY and CDR2 is SVGAGI. The CDR3 loop spans 14 amino acids. V lost 6 bases and J 1 base, leaving 12 bases between the germline ends.

This clone was seen once. This chain uses TRBV9 with TRBJ1-2; TRBD1 is a possible D gene (6 bases). CDR1 SGDLS and CDR2 YYNGEE come from the germline V gene. V lost 0 bases, J lost 4 bases, and 13 bases lay in between. This CDR3 has 15 residues. CDR3 sequence reads: CASSVVPGEGYGYTF. The CDR3, as DNA: TGTGCCAGCAGCGTAGTCCCAGGGGAAGGCTATGGCTACACCTTC.

The chain recombines TRBV4-3 with TRBJ2-7, with D perhaps TRBD2 (6 bases). CDR1 and CDR2 from the germline V gene are LGHNA and YSLEER. Trimming cost V 1 base and J 7 bases, with 17 bases left between them. This CDR3 spans 15 amino acids. CDR3 sequence reads: CASSQGLGAEREQYF. Written as DNA, the CDR3 is TGCGCCAGCAGCCAAGGACTAGGGGCGGAGAGAGAGCAGTACTTC.

The chain couples TRBV15 to TRBJ2-2; 11 positions match TRBD1. Germline V gene lookup returns CDR1 LNHNV and CDR2 YYDKDF (reference sequence). The CDR3 extends over 16 amino acids. Trimming took 0 bases from V and 4 from J; bases not matched to a gene: 1. The CDR3 DNA reads as TGTGCCACCAGCAGAGAAGGGACAGGGGGCACCGGGGAGCTGTTTTTT. Amino acid sequence: CATSREGTGGTGELFF.

The chain combines TRBV6-6 with TRBJ1-3; 7 bases are shared with TRBD1. Germline V gene data show CDR1 as MNHNY and CDR2 as SVGAGI (reference sequence). V lost 6 bases, J lost 1 base, and 3 bases stayed unmatched. The CDR3 is 14 residues long. This CDR3 is CASSIQGSGNTIYF. CDR3 nucleotides: TGTGCCAGCAGCATACAGGGGTCTGGAAACACCATATATTTT.

This clone has a handful of counts. The chain uses TRBV9 and TRBJ2-3; 10 bases agree with TRBD1. The germline V gene encodes CDR1 SGDLS and CDR2 YYNGEE. Germline trimming cut 2 bases from V and 3 bases from J; bases unmatched to any gene: 3. The CDR3 is 15 residues long. The CDR3 DNA sequence: TGTGCCAGCAGCGTTCGGACAGGGGGAACAGATACGCAGTATTTT. Amino acid sequence: CASSVRTGGTDTQYF.

The genes are TRBV2 and TRBJ2-5; TRBD1 agrees at 7 bases. This CDR3 has 15 residues. CDR1 and CDR2 (germline): SNHLY, FYNNEI. The V segment lost 7 bases and the J segment 5 bases; nucleotides outside the gene matches: 13. DNA of the CDR3: TGTGCCAGCAACCGGGACGAGGAAGGGGGCGAGACCCAGTACTTC. Encoded protein: CASNRDEEGGETQYF.

This rearrangement joins TRBV2 to TRBJ2-7; perhaps TRBD2 as D (5 bases). CDR1 and CDR2 (germline): SNHLY, FYNNEI. Trimming pared 2 bases from V and 6 bases from J, leaving 11 bases between. The length of the CDR3 is 13 residues. CDR3 sequence reads: CASSESGEIEQYF. In DNA, the CDR3 is TGTGCCAGCAGTGAATCCGGGGAAATCGAGCAGTACTTC. The full variable domain, completed using reference TRBV2 and TRBJ2-7, is EPEVTQTPSHQVTQMGQEVILRCVPISNHLYFYWYRQILGQKVEFLVSFYNNEISEKSEIFDDQFSVERPDGSNFTLKIRSTKLEDSAMYFCASSESGEIEQYFGPGTRLTVT.

The chain is built from TRBV7-2 and TRBJ2-3; D gene unclear. Looked up from germline, CDR1 is SGHTA and CDR2 is FQGNSA. Trimming left V 1 base short and J 4 bases short, with 9 bases between. The CDR3 spans 14 residues. As DNA, the CDR3 is TGTGCCAGCAGCTTAGGAGGTGGTTCAGATACGCAGTATTTT. Translating it yields CASSLGGGSDTQYF.

This clone was observed a handful of times. The chain links TRBV11-2 to TRBJ2-2, with 12 bases aligning to TRBD2. V was clipped by 5 bases and J by 3 bases; unmatched bases: 10. The germline CDR1 and CDR2 sequences are SGHAT and FQNNGV. The CDR3 length is 18 residues. CDR3 DNA: TGTGCCAGCAGCACGGGACTAGCGGGCCCGCGGGACACCGGGGAGCTGTTTTTT. Translated: CASSTGLAGPRDTGELFF.